This is a list of T cell receptor beta chains from one sample in a study of blood T cell dynamics during melanoma immunotherapy. Assay: immunoSEQ multiplex PCR; the TCRdb copy retains only in-frame clones and omits some. The table records 10,000 to 15,000 clones, 88% of them present only once. Specimen: blood, collected from a patient treated with checkpoint blockade. Receptor source: a human donor with melanoma. Both conserved end residues are part of each CDR3. A D gene is named only where the DNA matches it firmly. Clone size is shown for a subset of rows, as once, few, many or a class of expanded clone.

size: NA
D: TRBD1
V: TRBV7-9
J: TRBJ2-7
DNA: TGTGCCAGCAGCCTAACCTCCGGGACAGGCACCTACGAGCAGTACTTC
CDR3: CASSLTSGTGTYEQYF

size: NA
D: NA
V: TRBV7-9
J: TRBJ2-1
DNA: TGTGCCAGCAGCGCGGCCCTGGCCAGCAATGAGCAGTTCTTC
CDR3: CASSAALASNEQFF

size: NA
D: NA
V: TRBV25-1
J: TRBJ2-2
DNA: TGTGCCAGCAGTGTACTTTCGGTGGAGACCGGGGAGCTGTTTTTT
CDR3: CASSVLSVETGELFF

size: once
D: NA
V: TRBV2
J: TRBJ1-5
DNA: TGTGCCAGCAGTGGGGACGGGGGCGGAAATCAGCCCCAGCATTTT
CDR3: CASSGDGGGNQPQHF

size: NA
D: NA
V: TRBV11-2
J: TRBJ1-1
DNA: TGTGCCAGCAGCGATCGAGGCGGAGCGAACACTGAAGCTTTCTTT
CDR3: CASSDRGGANTEAFF

size: NA
D: TRBD2
V: TRBV7-6
J: TRBJ2-5
DNA: TGTGCCAGCAGCCCAGCGGGAGTCGGAGAGACCCAGTACTTC
CDR3: CASSPAGVGETQYF

size: few
D: NA
V: TRBV19
J: TRBJ2-3
DNA: TGTGCCAGTAGACAGAGCACAGATACGCAGTATTTT
CDR3: CASRQSTDTQYF

size: NA
D: NA
V: TRBV9
J: TRBJ2-7
DNA: TGTGCCAGCAGCGTTCAGGGAAACTCCTACGAGCAGTACTTC
CDR3: CASSVQGNSYEQYF

size: NA
D: NA
V: TRBV5-4
J: TRBJ1-2
DNA: TGTGCCAGCAGCTTGGACAGAGGCTATGGCTACACCTTC
CDR3: CASSLDRGYGYTF

size: NA
D: NA
V: TRBV15
J: TRBJ1-5
DNA: TGTGCCACCAGCAGGGGTCGCGGACCCAGGGGCAATCAGCCCCAGCATTTT
CDR3: CATSRGRGPRGNQPQHF

size: NA
D: TRBD2
V: TRBV13
J: TRBJ2-1
DNA: TGTGCCAGCAGCTTGGGGGGAGGGCCTCACAATGAGCAGTTCTTC
CDR3: CASSLGGGPHNEQFF

size: NA
D: NA
V: TRBV6-5
J: TRBJ1-2
DNA: TGTGCCAGCAGTTACAGGGTCAGGAGGGGCGGCTACACCTTC
CDR3: CASSYRVRRGGYTF